These T cell receptor beta chains were read from a single sample in a study of early T cells in non-severe SARS-CoV-2 infection. MiXCR was run by TCRdb on the 5' RACE reads, yielding one entry per CDR3 protein. The data show tens of thousands of distinct CDR3 sequences, approximately 11% seen once. Sequenced sample: whole blood. All receptors derive from an adult who was a healthcare worker with PCR-confirmed SARS-CoV-2 infection or an uninfected control (not recorded which). Each CDR3 is given with its conserved first and last residue. D genes are given only for firm matches. Size is stated for part of the rows, as once, few or many counts, or as a class when the clone is expanded.

V gene: TRBV7-8; D gene: -; clone size: many; J gene: TRBJ2-2; CDR3 protein: CASSLLGGLQPRGPGELFF; CDR3 DNA: TGTGCCAGCAGCTTGTTGGGCGGGCTCCAACCGAGGGGCCCCGGGGAGCTGTTTTTT
V gene: TRBV7-6; D gene: TRBD2; clone size: many; J gene: TRBJ2-1; CDR3 protein: CASSLGSGRHNEQFF; CDR3 DNA: TGTGCCAGCAGCTTAGGGAGCGGGAGGCACAATGAGCAGTTCTTC
V gene: TRBV27; D gene: -; clone size: -; J gene: TRBJ2-3; CDR3 protein: CASSLRGRPTDTQYF; CDR3 DNA: TGTGCCAGCAGTTTACGGGGCCGACCCACAGATACGCAGTATTTT
V gene: TRBV5-4; D gene: -; clone size: many; J gene: TRBJ1-1; CDR3 protein: CASSGGVSLFGTEAFF; CDR3 DNA: TGTGCCAGCAGCGGCGGGGTTAGTCTCTTTGGGACTGAAGCTTTCTTT
V gene: TRBV7-2; D gene: TRBD2; clone size: -; J gene: TRBJ2-5; CDR3 protein: CASSLGGLAGAFKTQYF; CDR3 DNA: TGTGCCAGCAGCTTAGGCGGACTAGCGGGAGCGTTTAAGACCCAGTACTTC
V gene: TRBV6-6; D gene: TRBD1; clone size: few; J gene: TRBJ1-1; CDR3 protein: CASSPPDRVAFF; CDR3 DNA: TGTGCCAGCAGTCCACCGGACAGGGTAGCTTTCTTT
V gene: TRBV7-9; D gene: TRBD2; clone size: -; J gene: TRBJ2-5; CDR3 protein: CASSLDRTSGGETQYF; CDR3 DNA: TGTGCCAGCAGCCTAGACCGGACTAGCGGGGGAGAGACCCAGTACTTC
V gene: TRBV5-1; D gene: -; clone size: -; J gene: TRBJ1-5; CDR3 protein: CASKPDGSNQPQHF; CDR3 DNA: TGCGCCAGCAAACCGGACGGTAGCAATCAGCCCCAGCATTTT
V gene: TRBV19; D gene: -; clone size: few; J gene: TRBJ1-5; CDR3 protein: CASSTPRQPQHF; CDR3 DNA: TGTGCCAGTAGTACCCCTAGGCAGCCCCAGCATTTT
V gene: TRBV5-4; D gene: -; clone size: -; J gene: TRBJ2-3; CDR3 protein: CASSWWPPPITDTQYF; CDR3 DNA: TGTGCCAGCAGCTGGTGGCCACCGCCGATCACAGATACGCAGTATTTT
V gene: TRBV28; D gene: TRBD1; clone size: few; J gene: TRBJ1-2; CDR3 protein: CASRGPGQGVNYGYTF; CDR3 DNA: TGTGCCAGCAGGGGCCCGGGACAGGGGGTAAACTATGGCTACACCTTC
V gene: TRBV7-6; D gene: TRBD2; clone size: many; J gene: TRBJ2-1; CDR3 protein: CASSLLGGREKNEQFF; CDR3 DNA: TGTGCCAGCAGCTTACTCGGAGGGAGGGAAAAAAATGAGCAGTTCTTC
V gene: TRBV6-5; D gene: -; clone size: few; J gene: TRBJ1-4; CDR3 protein: CASSYRWQRNEKLFF; CDR3 DNA: TGTGCCAGCAGTTACCGGTGGCAGCGTAATGAAAAACTGTTTTTT
V gene: TRBV11-2; D gene: -; clone size: many; J gene: TRBJ2-5; CDR3 protein: CASSLLSPGETQYF; CDR3 DNA: TGTGCCAGCAGCCTACTGAGCCCCGGGGAGACCCAGTACTTC
V gene: TRBV27; D gene: TRBD2; clone size: -; J gene: TRBJ2-2; CDR3 protein: CASTSGVRLAQNTGELFF; CDR3 DNA: TGTGCCAGCACCTCAGGGGTACGACTAGCGCAAAACACCGGGGAGCTGTTTTTT
V gene: TRBV3-1; D gene: -; clone size: many; J gene: TRBJ2-6; CDR3 protein: CASSHTAWVAGANVLTF; CDR3 DNA: TGTGCCAGCAGCCACACAGCCTGGGTGGCTGGGGCCAACGTCCTGACTTTC
V gene: TRBV6-5; D gene: TRBD1; clone size: few; J gene: TRBJ1-2; CDR3 protein: CASSQGAGGYTF; CDR3 DNA: TGTGCCAGCAGCCAGGGGGCGGGTGGCTACACCTTC
V gene: TRBV5-6; D gene: TRBD1; clone size: few; J gene: TRBJ2-7; CDR3 protein: CASSYFPGTVKYEQYF; CDR3 DNA: TGTGCCAGCAGCTACTTTCCCGGGACAGTGAAGTACGAGCAGTACTTC
V gene: TRBV4-1; D gene: TRBD1; clone size: many; J gene: TRBJ1-4; CDR3 protein: CASSGQDLNEKLFF; CDR3 DNA: TGCGCCAGCAGCGGACAGGACCTTAATGAAAAACTGTTTTTT
V gene: TRBV6-2/TRBV6-3; D gene: -; clone size: few; J gene: TRBJ2-7; CDR3 protein: CASSSEDSQYEQYF; CDR3 DNA: TGTGCCAGCAGTTCTGAGGACTCCCAGTACGAGCAGTACTTC
V gene: TRBV5-5; D gene: TRBD2; clone size: medium-sized; J gene: TRBJ2-3; CDR3 protein: CASSLFGTSGSADTQYF; CDR3 DNA: TGTGCCAGCAGCTTGTTCGGGACTAGCGGGAGTGCAGATACGCAGTATTTT
V gene: TRBV7-6; D gene: -; clone size: many; J gene: TRBJ1-6; CDR3 protein: CASSPSENSPLHF; CDR3 DNA: TGTGCCAGCAGCCCCTCCGAGAATTCACCCCTCCACTTT
V gene: TRBV10-3; D gene: -; clone size: -; J gene: TRBJ2-7; CDR3 protein: CAIRSSYEQYF; CDR3 DNA: TGTGCCATCAGAAGCTCCTACGAGCAGTACTTC
V gene: TRBV10-2; D gene: TRBD1; clone size: few; J gene: TRBJ2-5; CDR3 protein: CASSRSGQGKETQYF; CDR3 DNA: TGCGCCAGCAGTCGTTCGGGACAGGGTAAAGAGACCCAGTACTTC
V gene: TRBV25-1; D gene: -; clone size: -; J gene: TRBJ1-6; CDR3 protein: CASRTPGANSPLHF; CDR3 DNA: TGTGCCAGCCGAACGCCGGGGGCTAATTCACCCCTCCACTTT
V gene: TRBV2; D gene: TRBD2; clone size: few; J gene: TRBJ2-5; CDR3 protein: CASRPGLAVETQYF; CDR3 DNA: TGTGCCAGCAGACCGGGACTAGCCGTGGAGACCCAGTACTTC
V gene: TRBV6-2/TRBV6-3; D gene: TRBD1; clone size: few; J gene: TRBJ2-7; CDR3 protein: CASSRTGVYEQYF; CDR3 DNA: TGTGCCAGCAGCCGGACAGGGGTCTACGAGCAGTACTTC
V gene: TRBV15; D gene: -; clone size: -; J gene: TRBJ2-3; CDR3 protein: CATGGTDTQYF; CDR3 DNA: TGTGCCACAGGGGGCACAGATACGCAGTATTTT
V gene: TRBV6-1; D gene: -; clone size: -; J gene: TRBJ2-5; CDR3 protein: CASNDRNQETQYF; CDR3 DNA: TGTGCCAGCAACGACAGGAACCAAGAGACCCAGTACTTC
V gene: TRBV29-1; D gene: TRBD1; clone size: few; J gene: TRBJ2-7; CDR3 protein: CSVRGGPDRASYEQYF; CDR3 DNA: TGCAGCGTCCGAGGGGGTCCGGACAGGGCCTCCTACGAGCAGTACTTC
V gene: TRBV20-1; D gene: -; clone size: many; J gene: TRBJ2-3; CDR3 protein: CSARGSTDTQYF; CDR3 DNA: TGCAGTGCTAGAGGGAGCACAGATACGCAGTATTTT
V gene: TRBV28; D gene: TRBD1; clone size: few; J gene: TRBJ1-6; CDR3 protein: CASSVGQAGSPLHF; CDR3 DNA: TGTGCCAGCAGCGTGGGACAGGCGGGTTCACCCCTCCACTTT
V gene: TRBV7-6; D gene: -; clone size: many; J gene: TRBJ2-1; CDR3 protein: CASSLGWGAGNEQFF; CDR3 DNA: TGTGCCAGCAGCTTAGGCTGGGGAGCTGGGAATGAGCAGTTCTTC
V gene: TRBV20-1; D gene: -; clone size: few; J gene: TRBJ2-3; CDR3 protein: CSGTGGSTDTQYF; CDR3 DNA: TGCAGTGGGACCGGCGGAAGCACAGATACGCAGTATTTT
V gene: TRBV12-3/TRBV12-4; D gene: TRBD2; clone size: -; J gene: TRBJ2-1; CDR3 protein: CASSLMGGSYNEQFF; CDR3 DNA: TGTGCCAGCAGTTTAATGGGCGGGAGCTACAATGAGCAGTTCTTC
V gene: TRBV2; D gene: TRBD2; clone size: many; J gene: TRBJ2-2; CDR3 protein: CASRRGLEVPNTGELFF; CDR3 DNA: TGTGCCAGCAGGAGGGGACTAGAAGTTCCGAACACCGGGGAGCTGTTTTTT
V gene: TRBV12-3/TRBV12-4; D gene: -; clone size: -; J gene: TRBJ1-5; CDR3 protein: CASSPPGSIHNQPQHF; CDR3 DNA: TGTGCCAGCAGCCCGCCCGGCAGCATACACAATCAGCCCCAGCATTTT
V gene: TRBV30; D gene: -; clone size: -; J gene: TRBJ1-1; CDR3 protein: CAWSPRRATEAFF; CDR3 DNA: TGTGCCTGGAGCCCCCGGCGGGCCACTGAAGCTTTCTTT
V gene: TRBV6-1; D gene: -; clone size: -; J gene: TRBJ2-5; CDR3 protein: CASTAGSRQETQYF; CDR3 DNA: TGTGCCAGCACAGCCGGGAGCCGACAAGAGACCCAGTACTTC
V gene: TRBV6-2/TRBV6-3; D gene: TRBD2; clone size: -; J gene: TRBJ2-3; CDR3 protein: CASSYDLAGGPVGDTQYF; CDR3 DNA: TGTGCCAGCAGTTACGACTTAGCGGGAGGGCCGGTCGGAGATACGCAGTATTTT
V gene: TRBV28; D gene: -; clone size: many; J gene: TRBJ1-6; CDR3 protein: CASSHGVPLHF; CDR3 DNA: TGTGCCAGCAGTCACGGGGTACCCCTCCACTTT
V gene: TRBV4-2; D gene: TRBD2; clone size: -; J gene: TRBJ2-1; CDR3 protein: CASSQENPGGYNEQFF; CDR3 DNA: TGTGCCAGCAGCCAAGAGAATCCGGGAGGGTACAATGAGCAGTTCTTC
V gene: TRBV10-2; D gene: -; clone size: few; J gene: TRBJ2-1; CDR3 protein: CAILKNANEQFF; CDR3 DNA: TGCGCCATCCTAAAGAACGCGAATGAGCAGTTCTTC